The source of this T cell receptor beta chain is a study of OX40 agonist ivuxolimab in advanced cancers. On the study more broadly: Dose-escalation subjects each had hepatocellular carcinoma, melanoma, renal cell or head and neck cancer. Aged roughly 23 to 79 with a mean of 60 years, they were roughly 83% male. General observations from the study: Blood T cells, both CD4+ and CD8+, expanded clonally by week 6 at 0.1 to 3.0 mg/kg.

TCRdb's copy holds only in-frame clones and misses some; the assay was immunoSEQ multiplex PCR. The table shows under 95,000 clones, with over 90% occurring only once. Comments on this clone: Its target is not known.

Trimming cost V 4 bases and J 0 bases; bases outside gene matches: 3. The CDR3 length is 16 residues. Germline CDR1 reads MNHNS; CDR2 reads SASEGT. Sequencing used CD4+ or CD8+ T cells sorted from blood, obtained in a trial of the OX40 agonist ivuxolimab. The sequence came from an adult with an advanced solid tumor such as melanoma, head and neck, liver or kidney cancer. The V call is TRBV6-1, the J call TRBJ1-1, with TRBD1 matching over 12 bases. CDR3 protein: CASSGDRGPVNTEAFF. CDR3 nucleotides: TGTGCCAGCAGTGGGGACAGGGGGCCGGTGAACACTGAAGCTTTCTTT.